What follows describes a single TCR beta chain. The data originate from a study of blood T cell repertoires in COVID-19. Study summary: The analysed material was cDNA or gDNA that came from T cells, B-cell-depleted T cells, or PBMCs.

Measured with immunoSEQ multiplex PCR; TCRdb has only the in-frame clones, and not every one. The sample carries 210,000 or so clones, roughly 88% recorded once. The CDR3 is made up of 12 amino acids. J was trimmed by 5 bases and V by 8 bases; bases with no gene match: 5. Germline V gene sequence: CDR1 ENHRY, CDR2 SYGVKD. This clonotype originated in a woman aged 25 to 39 who had been exposed to COVID-19. Sequencing was done on a sample of PBMCs or T cells enriched from blood (not recorded which). V gene TRBV10-3 combines with J gene TRBJ1-2; TRBD1 matches 7 bases. CDR3 residues: CAIGRDRYGYTF. The CDR3 coding sequence is TGTGCCATCGGACGGGACAGATATGGCTACACCTTC.